One and the same sample provided the 20 T cell receptor beta chains below, sequenced in a study of regulatory T cells in long-lasting Graves disease. The time point here: newly diagnosed GD, antithyroid drugs for less than 3 months. PBMC-derived RNA was used for the TCR library. For TCR beta, libraries came from iRepertoire HTBI primers and Arm-PCR of CDR3 regions. TCRdb called the multiplex PCR reads again in MiXCR, with one record for every CDR3 protein. The table includes approximately 300,000 distinct CDR3 sequences, more than 15% detected once. The sequenced sample was peripheral blood mononuclear cells (PBMCs), obtained at new diagnosis, from a patient treated with antithyroid drugs. The origin of the receptors is a female donor with Graves disease.

This clonotype was found many times. The chain uses TRBV30 and TRBJ2-5; no definite D call. This CDR3 is built from 14 residues. Trimming stripped 5 bases from V and 4 bases from J, with 17 bases between. Germline CDR1 GTSNPN, CDR2 SVGIG (reference sequence). CDR3 coding DNA: TGTGCCTGGCTACCGGGCCCCTGGGGAGAGACCCAGTACTTC. It encodes CAWLPGPWGETQYF. The full variable domain, its missing parts supplied by reference TRBV30 and TRBJ2-5, is SQTIHQWPATLVQPVGSPLSLECTVEGTSNPNLYWYRQAAGRGLQLLFYSVGIGQISSEVPQNLSASRPQDRQFILSSKKLLLSDSGFYLCAWLPGPWGETQYFGPGTRLLVL.

This chain connects TRBV12-3 or TRBV12-4 to TRBJ2-2; D is uncertain. Trimming removed 5 bases from V and 7 bases from J, with 11 bases in between. This CDR3 has 13 amino acids. The CDR3 coding sequence is TGTGCCAGCAGTCCCTTAAGGGTCGGGGAGCTGTTTTTT. It is translated as CASSPLRVGELFF.

The sample holds many counts of this clonotype. The gene calls are TRBV28 and TRBJ2-1; D remains unclear. The CDR3 covers 12 residues. The V end lost 1 base, the J end lost 4 bases, and 2 bases lay between the germline ends. The germline gives CDR1 MDHEN, CDR2 SYDVKM. The CDR3 reads CASSLSYNEQFF. The CDR3 nucleotides read TGTGCCAGCAGTTTATCTTACAATGAGCAGTTCTTC.

In its sample, this clonotype was seen many times. The gene calls are TRBV9 and TRBJ1-1; 10 bases agree with TRBD1. The CDR3 runs to 16 residues. After removal of 4 bases from V and 0 bases from J, the junction contained 6 bases not matched to a gene. CDR1 SGDLS and CDR2 YYNGEE come from the germline V gene. CDR3 in amino acids: CASSLAGTGVNTEAFF. The CDR3, as DNA: TGTGCCAGCAGCCTTGCCGGGACAGGGGTGAACACTGAAGCTTTCTTT.

Many counts were recorded for this clonotype. Written as DNA, the CDR3 is TGTGCCAGCAGCCTTGGGGCATTGGAGGGCCGGTATGACACCGGGGAGCTGTTTTTT. Translating it yields CASSLGALEGRYDTGELFF. The J gene is TRBJ2-2, the V gene TRBV11-2, with D perhaps TRBD2 (6 bases). This CDR3 has 19 amino acids. The V end was cut by 5 bases, the J end by 3 bases, with 25 bases between. CDR1 is SGHAT, CDR2 FQNNGV, per germline.

With regard to this clonotype: Since a much larger clone is just one base distant, this may be a read error. The chain links TRBV6-1 to TRBJ2-7; D is ambiguous. This CDR3 region has 13 residues. V was clipped by 5 bases and J by 3 bases, with 11 bases between them. CDR1 MNHNS and CDR2 SASEGT come from the germline V gene. The CDR3, as DNA: TGTGCCAGCAGTCACTTCCCAGACTACGAGCAGTACTTC. Translating gives CASSHFPDYEQYF.

This clonotype was seen at least ten times. This chain uses TRBV6-1 with TRBJ2-3; 9 positions match TRBD1. The CDR3 totals 16 residues. V lost 6 bases, J lost 2 bases, and 9 bases stayed unmatched. Germline V lookup: CDR1 MNHNS, CDR2 SASEGT. CDR3: CASRPTTGGTTDTQYF. The CDR3 nucleotides read TGTGCCAGCAGACCTACGACAGGGGGGACCACAGATACGCAGTATTTT.

This clonotype came up many times. This sequence joins TRBV15 and TRBJ2-3; no firm D call. In germline, CDR1 is LNHNV, CDR2 YYDKDF (reference sequence). The CDR3 totals 17 residues. V was pared by 0 bases and J by 2 bases, with 15 bases between. As DNA, the CDR3 is TGTGCCACCAGCAGAGATGGTCGCAGCCAGTTCACAGATACGCAGTATTTT. Translating gives CATSRDGRSQFTDTQYF.

There are many counts of this clonotype. This chain links TRBV28 with TRBJ1-2; D ambiguous. Per the germline V gene, CDR1 is MDHEN and CDR2 is SYDVKM. The ends were cut back, 2 bases at V and 5 bases at J, with 6 bases in the middle. The CDR3 covers 12 residues. As DNA, the CDR3 is TGTGCCAGCAGTTTACCTCAATATGGCTACACCTTC. Residues: CASSLPQYGYTF.

This clonotype occurred a few times. This chain connects TRBV6-1 to TRBJ2-2, with 7 bases that match TRBD1. The CDR3 is made up of 15 amino acids. The V gene's germline CDR1 is MNHNS and CDR2 SASEGT. After removal of 5 bases from V and 7 bases from J, the junction contained 10 bases not matched to a gene. The CDR3 spells CASSPTGVDHGELFF. As DNA, the CDR3 is TGTGCCAGCAGTCCTACAGGGGTCGATCACGGGGAGCTGTTTTTT.

This chain links TRBV3-1 with TRBJ2-7; weak D call: TRBD2 (5 bases). V was clipped by 4 bases and J by 3 bases, with 16 bases between them. The CDR3 consists of 15 residues. Per germline, CDR1 LGHDT and CDR2 YNNKEL (reference sequence). CDR3 sequence reads: CASSPPGILLYEQYF. CDR3 in DNA: TGTGCCAGCAGCCCGCCGGGGATCCTTCTCTACGAGCAGTACTTC.

The sample holds many counts of this clonotype. The rearrangement uses TRBV5-1 and TRBJ1-2, with no clear D. Germline CDR1 reads SGHRS; CDR2 reads YFSETQ. V dropped 0 bases and J dropped 5 bases, with 17 bases sitting between them. The CDR3 spans 16 residues. CDR3 in amino acids: CASSLAPGPDGYGYTF. The DNA of the CDR3 is TGCGCCAGCAGCTTGGCCCCTGGACCCGACGGATATGGCTACACCTTC.

The V and J genes are TRBV7-9 and TRBJ2-2; the D gene is possibly TRBD1 (6 bases). This CDR3 is 15 amino acids long. Germline CDR1 reads SEHNR; CDR2 reads FQNEAQ (reference sequence). Trimming stripped 4 bases from V and 1 base from J, with 10 bases between. The CDR3 DNA follows: TGTGCCAGCAGCTCGCCGGGACAGAACACCGGGGAGCTGTTTTTT. Protein product: CASSSPGQNTGELFF.

The chain uses TRBV28 and TRBJ2-1; tentative D call: TRBD2 (7 bases). The CDR3 length is 17 residues. V lost 1 base to trimming and J lost 6 bases, with 19 bases between them. CDR1 and CDR2 (germline): MDHEN, SYDVKM. The CDR3 region is CASSLSGGSRRGNEQFF. The CDR3, as DNA: TGTGCCAGCAGTTTATCGGGCGGGAGTCGCAGGGGCAATGAGCAGTTCTTC.

This clonotype occurred many times. CDR3 coding DNA: TGTGCCAGCAGTCGCACCATCCCCCGGGTAGCGGGATCCTACGAGCAGTACTTC. Its translation is CASSRTIPRVAGSYEQYF. This chain connects TRBV2 to TRBJ2-7, with 8 positions matching TRBD2. Germline CDR1 is SNHLY and CDR2 is FYNNEI. This CDR3 is built from 18 residues. With V trimmed by 5 bases and J by 1 base, 16 bases remained unmatched.

This clonotype was found a few times. The chain carries TRBV18 and TRBJ1-4; D is undetermined. V was pared by 1 base and J by 0 bases, with 9 bases between. The CDR3 spans 16 residues. Germline CDR1 reads KGHSH; CDR2 reads LQKENI. CDR3 bases: TGTGCCAGCTCACCACAGGTTTGGTCAACTAATGAAAAACTGTTTTTT. Residues: CASSPQVWSTNEKLFF.

The chain is built from TRBV5-1 and TRBJ2-1; tentative D call: TRBD1 (5 bases). The CDR3 spans 15 residues. V dropped 0 bases and J dropped 10 bases, with 17 bases sitting between them. Germline assignment: CDR1 SGHRS and CDR2 YFSETQ. The CDR3 is CASSLGQGNSYEQFF. The CDR3 DNA sequence: TGCGCCAGCAGCTTGGGGCAGGGCAACTCCTACGAGCAGTTCTTC.

This clonotype was recorded only once. This chain links TRBV2 with TRBJ1-6, with 11 bases matching TRBD1. V was clipped by 7 bases and J by 10 bases; unmatched bases: 6. The CDR3 contains 14 residues. Germline lookup yields CDR1 SNHLY and CDR2 FYNNEI. The CDR3 DNA reads as TGTGCCAGCAAGGACAGGGGGCGGGAATCACCCCTCCACTTT. Translated, it gives CASKDRGRESPLHF.

The chain combines TRBV9 with TRBJ2-5, with D possibly matching TRBD1 (6 bases). CDR3 length: 12 amino acids. Per germline, CDR1 SGDLS and CDR2 YYNGEE. Deletions cut 3 bases from V and 10 bases from J, with 13 bases between. The CDR3 coding sequence is TGTGCCAGCAGCGGACAGGCCCAGATCCAGTACTTC. It encodes CASSGQAQIQYF.

In this sample, this clonotype turned up once. The chain couples TRBV4-1 to TRBJ1-4; D perhaps matches TRBD1 (6 bases). CDR3 length: 18 residues. The ends were cut back, 4 bases at V and 1 base at J, with 19 bases in the middle. Germline CDR1 reads MGHRA; CDR2 reads YSYEKL. As DNA, the CDR3 is TGCGCCAGCAGCCCTCAAGTTGGGGGCACGGGAACTAATGAAAAACTGTTTTTT. Its translation is CASSPQVGGTGTNEKLFF.